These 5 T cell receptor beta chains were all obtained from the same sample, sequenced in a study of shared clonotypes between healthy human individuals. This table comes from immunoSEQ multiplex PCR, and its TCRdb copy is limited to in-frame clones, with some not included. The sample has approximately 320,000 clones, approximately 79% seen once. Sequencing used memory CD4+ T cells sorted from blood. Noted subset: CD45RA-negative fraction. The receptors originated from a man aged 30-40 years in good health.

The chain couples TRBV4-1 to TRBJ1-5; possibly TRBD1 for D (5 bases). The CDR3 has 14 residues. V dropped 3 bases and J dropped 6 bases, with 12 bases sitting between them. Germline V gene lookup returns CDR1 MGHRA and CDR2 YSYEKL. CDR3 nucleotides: TGCGCCAGCAGCCAGTTCAGGGAGGGTCAGCCCCAGCATTTT. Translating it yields CASSQFREGQPQHF.

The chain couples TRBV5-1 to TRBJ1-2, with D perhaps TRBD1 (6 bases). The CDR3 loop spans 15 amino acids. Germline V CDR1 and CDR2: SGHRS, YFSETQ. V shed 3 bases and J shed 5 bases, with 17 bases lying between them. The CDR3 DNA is TGCGCCAGCAGCTCTACCGGGGGCTCAACTTATGGCTACACCTTC. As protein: CASSSTGGSTYGYTF.

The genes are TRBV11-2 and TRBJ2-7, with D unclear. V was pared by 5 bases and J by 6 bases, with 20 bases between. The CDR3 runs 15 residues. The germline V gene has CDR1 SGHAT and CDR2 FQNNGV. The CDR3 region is CASSPSLQIAGEQYF. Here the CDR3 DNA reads TGTGCCAGCAGCCCATCCTTACAGATAGCTGGCGAGCAGTACTTC.

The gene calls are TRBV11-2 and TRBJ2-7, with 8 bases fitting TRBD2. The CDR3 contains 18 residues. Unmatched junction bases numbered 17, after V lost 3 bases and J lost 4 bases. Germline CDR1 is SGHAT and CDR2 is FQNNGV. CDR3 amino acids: CASSFASAGSSGGYEQYF. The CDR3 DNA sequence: TGTGCCAGCAGCTTTGCCAGCGCCGGGTCGTCGGGAGGGTACGAGCAGTACTTC.

DNA for the CDR3: TGTGCCAGCAGCCATTGGGGCGAGGGGGGATCTACAGATACGCAGTATTTT. Residues: CASSHWGEGGSTDTQYF. The chain is built from TRBV11-1 and TRBJ2-3; the D call may be TRBD1 or TRBD2 (6 bases each). In germline, CDR1 is SGHAT, CDR2 FQDESV (reference sequence). Trimming cost V 5 bases and J 3 bases, with 21 bases left between them. The CDR3 is 17 residues long.